This entry concerns a single TCR beta chain. Its antigen is not known. Germline V lookup: CDR1 SGHTA, CDR2 FQGTGA. With 5 bases removed from V and 5 bases from J, the gap between germline ends came to 16 bases. CDR3 length: 15 residues. This sample is drawn from a study of cytomegalovirus exposure and HLA in healthy donors. Looking at the study overall: In terms of ancestry, the Caucasian-associated cluster contained 80% to 90% of the approximately 430 genotyped donors.

Study findings and constraints: Earlier analysis yielded a pattern in which most TCR beta V segments were productive about 87% or about 30% of the time. In a later analysis, compared with equally common non-associated chains, HLA-associated beta chains were more expanded.

PCR involved 60 Vbeta and 13 Jbeta primers. The data were produced by immunoSEQ multiplex PCR, yet TCRdb's version contains in-frame clones alone and is incomplete. The data show approximately 100,000 clones, approximately 80% seen once. The sequence was obtained from a man aged 60 to 75 in good health and CMV-seropositive. V gene TRBV7-3 combines with J gene TRBJ2-1, with a tentative D call TRBD1 (5 bases). Sequenced input: PBMCs. CDR3 region: CASSPWTNLDNEQFF. Here the CDR3 DNA reads TGTGCCAGCAGCCCCTGGACAAACCTCGACAATGAGCAGTTCTTC.